These T cell receptor beta chains were read from a single sample in a study of T cells after yellow fever vaccination. From the 5' RACE reads, TCRdb called clonotypes with MiXCR, one entry per CDR3 protein. The repertoire has approximately 240,000 distinct CDR3 sequences, roughly 3.7% of them found once; the top ten carry about a fifth. Sequenced material: PBMCs, taken 15 days after the yellow fever booster vaccination. Receptors originate from a man aged 18 to 35 who received the YFV17D yellow fever vaccine. Each CDR3 is given with its conserved first and last residue. Fields, in order: V gene, J gene, clone size, D gene, CDR3 protein, CDR3 DNA. D genes are given only for firm matches. Clone size is given for some rows only: seen once, a few or many times, or a class if the clone is expanded.

V gene: TRBV7-6; J gene: TRBJ2-3; clone size: many; D gene: TRBD2; CDR3 protein: CASSSLARTDTQYF; CDR3 DNA: TGTGCCAGCAGCTCACTAGCGAGGACAGATACGCAGTATTTT
V gene: TRBV12-3/TRBV12-4; J gene: TRBJ1-2; clone size: many; D gene: -; CDR3 protein: CASREETVLQPGTF; CDR3 DNA: TGTGCCAGCAGGGAAGAGACAGTGCTTCAGCCGGGGACCTTC
V gene: TRBV7-2; J gene: TRBJ2-3; clone size: many; D gene: TRBD2; CDR3 protein: CASSRTSGGSTDTQYF; CDR3 DNA: TGTGCCAGCAGCCGGACTAGCGGGGGGAGCACAGATACGCAGTATTTT
V gene: TRBV5-1; J gene: TRBJ2-7; clone size: many; D gene: -; CDR3 protein: CASSFGYPNEQYF; CDR3 DNA: TGCGCCAGCAGCTTTGGTTATCCCAACGAGCAGTACTTC
V gene: TRBV7-2; J gene: TRBJ2-5; clone size: many; D gene: TRBD1; CDR3 protein: CASSSRTGEETQYF; CDR3 DNA: TGTGCCAGCAGCTCGCGGACAGGGGAAGAGACCCAGTACTTC
V gene: TRBV2; J gene: TRBJ1-2; clone size: many; D gene: -; CDR3 protein: CASSGDSSYGYTF; CDR3 DNA: TGTGCCAGCAGTGGAGACAGCTCCTATGGCTACACCTTC
V gene: TRBV5-5; J gene: TRBJ1-3; clone size: -; D gene: -; CDR3 protein: CASRFSEAPGNTIYF; CDR3 DNA: TGTGCCAGCAGATTCTCAGAGGCTCCGGGAAACACCATATATTTT
V gene: TRBV19; J gene: TRBJ1-2; clone size: many; D gene: TRBD1; CDR3 protein: CASSIAGQGYGYTF; CDR3 DNA: TGTGCCAGTAGTATAGCGGGACAGGGGTATGGCTACACCTTC
V gene: TRBV7-2; J gene: TRBJ1-2; clone size: many; D gene: TRBD1; CDR3 protein: CASSDRGVANYGYTF; CDR3 DNA: TGTGCCAGCAGCGACAGGGGAGTCGCGAACTATGGCTACACCTTC
V gene: TRBV6-2/TRBV6-3; J gene: TRBJ2-3; clone size: -; D gene: TRBD1; CDR3 protein: CANSRDRRTDTQYF; CDR3 DNA: TGTGCCAACAGCCGGGACAGACGCACAGATACGCAGTATTTT
V gene: TRBV25-1; J gene: TRBJ1-1; clone size: many; D gene: -; CDR3 protein: CASSDWQVAFF; CDR3 DNA: TGTGCCAGCAGTGACTGGCAAGTGGCTTTCTTT
V gene: TRBV2; J gene: TRBJ2-3; clone size: few; D gene: -; CDR3 protein: CASVRDPLRTDTQYF; CDR3 DNA: TGTGCCTCTGTGCGGGATCCACTTCGCACAGATACGCAGTATTTT
V gene: TRBV7-9; J gene: TRBJ2-6; clone size: many; D gene: TRBD1; CDR3 protein: CASSSGDRRLSSGANVLTF; CDR3 DNA: TGTGCCAGCAGCTCGGGGGACAGGCGGCTTTCCTCTGGGGCCAACGTCCTGACTTTC
V gene: TRBV4-1; J gene: TRBJ1-4; clone size: many; D gene: TRBD1; CDR3 protein: CASSQDGGQYKKLFF; CDR3 DNA: TGCGCCAGCAGCCAAGATGGGGGACAGTACAAAAAACTGTTTTTT
V gene: TRBV7-2; J gene: TRBJ2-2; clone size: -; D gene: TRBD2; CDR3 protein: CASSWPVTSGGLGTGELFF; CDR3 DNA: TGTGCCAGCAGCTGGCCCGTGACTAGCGGGGGCCTCGGCACCGGGGAGCTGTTTTTT
V gene: TRBV19; J gene: TRBJ2-7; clone size: many; D gene: -; CDR3 protein: CASSITTGNYEQYF; CDR3 DNA: TGTGCCAGTAGTATTACGACAGGCAACTACGAGCAGTACTTC
V gene: TRBV5-1; J gene: TRBJ2-2; clone size: -; D gene: TRBD2; CDR3 protein: CASSLVRAGYDTGELFF; CDR3 DNA: TGCGCCAGCAGCTTGGTTCGAGCGGGGTATGACACCGGGGAGCTGTTTTTT
V gene: TRBV20-1; J gene: TRBJ2-2; clone size: many; D gene: -; CDR3 protein: CSAPTWDTGELFF; CDR3 DNA: TGCAGTGCGCCGACCTGGGACACCGGGGAGCTGTTTTTT
V gene: TRBV29-1; J gene: TRBJ2-1; clone size: many; D gene: TRBD1; CDR3 protein: CSVHTGGPQQFF; CDR3 DNA: TGCAGCGTACACACAGGGGGCCCCCAGCAGTTCTTC
V gene: TRBV12-3/TRBV12-4; J gene: TRBJ1-1; clone size: many; D gene: -; CDR3 protein: CASSFGRMNTEAFF; CDR3 DNA: TGTGCCAGCAGTTTTGGGCGCATGAACACTGAAGCTTTCTTT
V gene: TRBV5-4; J gene: TRBJ2-1; clone size: many; D gene: TRBD2; CDR3 protein: CASSSGGAWNEQFF; CDR3 DNA: TGTGCCAGCAGCTCCGGGGGGGCTTGGAATGAGCAGTTCTTC
V gene: TRBV24-1; J gene: TRBJ2-3; clone size: many; D gene: -; CDR3 protein: CATSDKADTDTQYF; CDR3 DNA: TGTGCCACCAGTGATAAGGCAGATACAGATACGCAGTATTTT
V gene: TRBV12-3/TRBV12-4; J gene: TRBJ2-1; clone size: many; D gene: TRBD2; CDR3 protein: CASRTSGGAHEQFF; CDR3 DNA: TGTGCCAGCCGGACTAGCGGGGGGGCCCATGAGCAGTTCTTC
V gene: TRBV12-3/TRBV12-4; J gene: TRBJ2-2; clone size: many; D gene: -; CDR3 protein: CASRPTGNTGELFF; CDR3 DNA: TGTGCCAGCAGACCAACAGGGAACACCGGGGAGCTGTTTTTT
V gene: TRBV10-3; J gene: TRBJ2-1; clone size: many; D gene: TRBD2; CDR3 protein: CAISGIAGVVNEQFF; CDR3 DNA: TGTGCCATCAGTGGGATAGCGGGGGTTGTTAATGAGCAGTTCTTC
V gene: TRBV5-5; J gene: TRBJ2-1; clone size: many; D gene: -; CDR3 protein: CASSFLAGKSYNEQFF; CDR3 DNA: TGTGCCAGCAGCTTTTTAGCTGGGAAATCCTACAATGAGCAGTTCTTC
V gene: TRBV27; J gene: TRBJ1-1; clone size: many; D gene: -; CDR3 protein: CASSLRFANTEAFF; CDR3 DNA: TGTGCCAGCAGTTTACGGTTTGCGAACACTGAAGCTTTCTTT
V gene: TRBV5-1; J gene: TRBJ2-7; clone size: many; D gene: -; CDR3 protein: CASSANLQGEQYF; CDR3 DNA: TGCGCCAGCAGCGCAAACCTACAGGGCGAGCAGTACTTC
V gene: TRBV7-2; J gene: TRBJ1-1; clone size: many; D gene: -; CDR3 protein: CASSFSRRNTEAFF; CDR3 DNA: TGTGCCAGCAGCTTTTCCAGGAGGAACACTGAAGCTTTCTTT
V gene: TRBV7-2; J gene: TRBJ2-1; clone size: many; D gene: TRBD2; CDR3 protein: CASSLGGGAFNEQFF; CDR3 DNA: TGTGCCAGCAGCTTAGGCGGGGGGGCCTTCAATGAGCAGTTCTTC
V gene: TRBV5-6; J gene: TRBJ1-2; clone size: few; D gene: TRBD1; CDR3 protein: CASTDAGTGGAYGYTF; CDR3 DNA: TGTGCCAGCACCGACGCCGGGACAGGGGGCGCGTATGGCTACACCTTC
V gene: TRBV5-1; J gene: TRBJ1-1; clone size: many; D gene: -; CDR3 protein: CASSLDGVTEAFF; CDR3 DNA: TGCGCCAGCAGCTTGGATGGGGTGACTGAAGCTTTCTTT
V gene: TRBV20-1; J gene: TRBJ2-3; clone size: many; D gene: TRBD2; CDR3 protein: CSARTRTSEDPPDTQYF; CDR3 DNA: TGCAGTGCTAGAACCCGGACTAGCGAAGACCCCCCAGATACGCAGTATTTT
V gene: TRBV20-1; J gene: TRBJ2-5; clone size: many; D gene: -; CDR3 protein: CSARGDWTQEQETQYF; CDR3 DNA: TGCAGTGCTAGAGGGGACTGGACTCAGGAGCAAGAGACCCAGTACTTC
V gene: TRBV5-1; J gene: TRBJ2-3; clone size: many; D gene: TRBD2; CDR3 protein: CASSREGDTQYF; CDR3 DNA: TGCGCCAGCAGCCGGGAGGGGGATACGCAGTATTTT
V gene: TRBV10-3; J gene: TRBJ1-6; clone size: many; D gene: -; CDR3 protein: CAISRTEGYNSPLHF; CDR3 DNA: TGTGCCATCAGTCGGACAGAGGGCTATAATTCACCCCTCCACTTT
V gene: TRBV12-3/TRBV12-4; J gene: TRBJ2-5; clone size: many; D gene: -; CDR3 protein: CASSPTYRETQYF; CDR3 DNA: TGTGCCAGCAGTCCGACCTACAGGGAGACCCAGTACTTC
V gene: TRBV4-1; J gene: TRBJ2-2; clone size: many; D gene: -; CDR3 protein: CASRGQGGTGELFF; CDR3 DNA: TGCGCCAGCCGAGGACAGGGAGGGACCGGGGAGCTGTTTTTT
V gene: TRBV7-2; J gene: TRBJ2-7; clone size: many; D gene: -; CDR3 protein: CASSREGRQGEQYF; CDR3 DNA: TGTGCCAGCAGCCGGGAAGGGCGTCAAGGCGAGCAGTACTTC
V gene: TRBV20-1; J gene: TRBJ2-1; clone size: many; D gene: TRBD1; CDR3 protein: CSALDRGVQGRQFF; CDR3 DNA: TGCAGTGCTCTAGACAGGGGCGTCCAGGGGAGGCAGTTCTTC
V gene: TRBV12-3/TRBV12-4; J gene: TRBJ2-1; clone size: few; D gene: -; CDR3 protein: CASSLQGIAYNEQFF; CDR3 DNA: TGTGCCAGCAGTTTACAGGGTATAGCCTACAATGAGCAGTTCTTC
V gene: TRBV2; J gene: TRBJ2-1; clone size: many; D gene: -; CDR3 protein: CASSEMSGYNEQFF; CDR3 DNA: TGTGCCAGCAGTGAAATGAGTGGATACAATGAGCAGTTCTTC
V gene: TRBV12-3/TRBV12-4; J gene: TRBJ1-2; clone size: many; D gene: TRBD1; CDR3 protein: CASSLKGAYGYTF; CDR3 DNA: TGTGCCAGCAGTTTAAAGGGGGCCTATGGCTACACCTTC
V gene: TRBV20-1; J gene: TRBJ2-5; clone size: many; D gene: -; CDR3 protein: CSARDERETQYF; CDR3 DNA: TGCAGTGCTAGAGACGAGAGAGAGACCCAGTACTTC
V gene: TRBV5-6; J gene: TRBJ2-3; clone size: -; D gene: -; CDR3 protein: CAISTEDTQYF; CDR3 DNA: TGTGCCATCAGCACTGAGGATACGCAGTATTTT
V gene: TRBV5-6; J gene: TRBJ2-1; clone size: many; D gene: TRBD2; CDR3 protein: CASRSSGGAWEQFF; CDR3 DNA: TGTGCCAGCAGGTCTAGCGGGGGGGCCTGGGAGCAGTTCTTC
V gene: TRBV12-3/TRBV12-4; J gene: TRBJ2-2; clone size: many; D gene: TRBD1; CDR3 protein: CASKPPAGTGRTGELFF; CDR3 DNA: TGTGCCAGTAAACCGCCCGCCGGGACAGGACGCACCGGGGAGCTGTTTTTT
V gene: TRBV6-5; J gene: TRBJ1-1; clone size: few; D gene: TRBD1; CDR3 protein: CASSWRTGGHTEAFF; CDR3 DNA: TGTGCCAGCAGCTGGCGAACAGGGGGGCACACTGAAGCTTTCTTT